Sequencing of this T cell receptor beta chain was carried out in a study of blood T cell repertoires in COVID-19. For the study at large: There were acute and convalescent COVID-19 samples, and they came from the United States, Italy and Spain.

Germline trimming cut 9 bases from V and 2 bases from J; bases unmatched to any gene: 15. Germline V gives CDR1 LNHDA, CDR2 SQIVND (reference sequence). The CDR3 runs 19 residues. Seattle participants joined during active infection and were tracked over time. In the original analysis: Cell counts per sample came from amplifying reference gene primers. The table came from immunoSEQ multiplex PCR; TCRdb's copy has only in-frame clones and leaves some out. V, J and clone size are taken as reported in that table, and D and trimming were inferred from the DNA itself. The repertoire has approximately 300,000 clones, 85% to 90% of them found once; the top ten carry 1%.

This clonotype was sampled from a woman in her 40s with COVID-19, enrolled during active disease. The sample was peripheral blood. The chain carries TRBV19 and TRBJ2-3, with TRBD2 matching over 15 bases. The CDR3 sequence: CASRSGLAGGLLNTDTQYF. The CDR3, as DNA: TGTGCCAGCCGCTCCGGACTAGCGGGGGGGCTTCTAAACACAGATACGCAGTATTTT.